This T cell receptor (beta chain) was sequenced during a study of blood T cell repertoires in COVID-19. Participant ages covered about 18 to 90 years across 20 to 25 US areas. TCRdb's table, derived via immunoSEQ multiplex PCR, lists solely in-frame clones and lacks some. The data hold some 320,000 clones, with 80% to 90% observed a single time. Germline V gene lookup returns CDR1 LNHNV and CDR2 YYDKDF (reference sequence). The V and J ends lost 3 bases and 1 base, in that order; junction bases with no gene match: 2. The CDR3 length is 15 residues. This rearrangement joins TRBV15 to TRBJ2-5, with 10 bases that match TRBD1. The sequence was obtained from a woman aged 30 to 39 who had recovered from COVID-19. Material: PBMCs or T cells enriched from blood (not recorded which). The CDR3 protein is CATSRDRGFQETQYF. DNA of the CDR3: TGTGCCACCAGCAGGGACAGGGGGTTCCAAGAGACCCAGTACTTC.